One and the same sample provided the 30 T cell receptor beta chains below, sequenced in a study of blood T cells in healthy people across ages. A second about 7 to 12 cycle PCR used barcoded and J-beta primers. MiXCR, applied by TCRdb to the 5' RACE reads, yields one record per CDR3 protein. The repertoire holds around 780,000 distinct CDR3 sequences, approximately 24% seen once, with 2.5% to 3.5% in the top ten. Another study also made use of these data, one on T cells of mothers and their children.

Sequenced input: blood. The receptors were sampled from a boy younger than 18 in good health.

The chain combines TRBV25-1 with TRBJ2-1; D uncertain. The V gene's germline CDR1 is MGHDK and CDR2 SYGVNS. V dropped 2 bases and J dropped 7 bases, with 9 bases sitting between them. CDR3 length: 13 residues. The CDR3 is CASSEEAANEQFF. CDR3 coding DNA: TGTGCCAGCAGTGAAGAGGCCGCAAATGAGCAGTTCTTC.

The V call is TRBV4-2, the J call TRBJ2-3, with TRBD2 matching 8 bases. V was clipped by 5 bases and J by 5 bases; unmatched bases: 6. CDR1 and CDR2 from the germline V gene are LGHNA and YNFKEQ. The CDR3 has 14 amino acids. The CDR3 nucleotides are TGTGCCAGCAGCATTAGCGGGGCCAAAGATACGCAGTATTTT. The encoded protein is CASSISGAKDTQYF.

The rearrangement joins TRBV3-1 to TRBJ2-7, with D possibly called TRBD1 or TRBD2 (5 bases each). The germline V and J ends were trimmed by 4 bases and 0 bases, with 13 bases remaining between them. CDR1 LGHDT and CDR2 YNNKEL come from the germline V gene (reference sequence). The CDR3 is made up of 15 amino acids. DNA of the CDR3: TGTGCCAGCAGCCTGGGACGTAGGAGCTCCTACGAGCAGTACTTC. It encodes CASSLGRRSSYEQYF.

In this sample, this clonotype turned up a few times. Here the CDR3 DNA reads TGCAGTGCTAGAGGGGGGGCAGGAACGGAAAAACTGTTTTTT. Translation gives CSARGGAGTEKLFF. The rearrangement links TRBV20-1 to TRBJ1-4, with D possibly matching TRBD1 (6 bases). Trimming removed 1 base from V and 8 bases from J, with 14 bases in between. The CDR3 runs to 14 residues. Per germline, CDR1 DFQATT and CDR2 SNEGSKA (reference sequence).

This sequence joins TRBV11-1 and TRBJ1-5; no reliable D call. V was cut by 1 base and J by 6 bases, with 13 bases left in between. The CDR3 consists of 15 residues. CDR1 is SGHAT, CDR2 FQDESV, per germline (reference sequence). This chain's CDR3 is CASSLGIQHPQPQHF. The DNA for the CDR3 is TGTGCCAGCAGCTTAGGAATCCAACATCCTCAGCCCCAGCATTTT. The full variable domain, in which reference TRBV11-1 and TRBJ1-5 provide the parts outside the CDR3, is EAEVAQSPRYKITEKSQAVAFWCDPISGHATLYWYRQILGQGPELLVQFQDESVVDDSQLPKDRFSAERLKGVDSTLKIQPAELGDSAMYLCASSLGIQHPQPQHFGDGTRLSIL.

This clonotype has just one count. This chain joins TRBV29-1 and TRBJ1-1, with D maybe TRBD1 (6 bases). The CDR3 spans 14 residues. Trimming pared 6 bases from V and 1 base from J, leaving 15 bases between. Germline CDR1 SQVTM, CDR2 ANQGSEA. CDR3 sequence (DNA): TGCAGCGTGGACTTGGACAGCTCGAACACTGAAGCTTTCTTT. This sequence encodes CSVDLDSSNTEAFF.

This CDR3 reads CASSEEGPGETQYF. Here the CDR3 DNA reads TGTGCCAGCAGTGAAGAGGGGCCGGGAGAGACCCAGTACTTC. The genes are TRBV2 and TRBJ2-5, with D tentatively TRBD1 (5 bases). Germline V gene data show CDR1 as SNHLY and CDR2 as FYNNEI. This CDR3 is 14 amino acids long. With 1 base removed from V and 4 bases from J, the gap between germline ends came to 10 bases.

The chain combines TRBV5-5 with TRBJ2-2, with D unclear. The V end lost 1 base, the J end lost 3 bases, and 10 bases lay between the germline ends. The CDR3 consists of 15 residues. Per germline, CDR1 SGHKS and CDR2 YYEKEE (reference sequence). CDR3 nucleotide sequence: TGTGCCAGCAGCTTGAGGGTACGGGACACCGGGGAGCTGTTTTTT. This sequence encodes CASSLRVRDTGELFF.

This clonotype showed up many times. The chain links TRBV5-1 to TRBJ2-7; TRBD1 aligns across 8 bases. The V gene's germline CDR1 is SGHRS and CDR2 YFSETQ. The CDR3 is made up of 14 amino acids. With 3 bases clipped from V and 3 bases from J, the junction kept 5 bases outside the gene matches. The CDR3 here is CASSSGQGLYEQYF. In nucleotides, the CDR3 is TGCGCCAGCAGCTCCGGACAGGGCCTCTACGAGCAGTACTTC.

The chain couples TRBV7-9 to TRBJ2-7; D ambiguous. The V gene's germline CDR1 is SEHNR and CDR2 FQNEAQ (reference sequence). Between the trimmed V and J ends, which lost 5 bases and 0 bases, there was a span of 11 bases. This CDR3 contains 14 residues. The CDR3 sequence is CASSESFLSYEQYF. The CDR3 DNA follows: TGTGCCAGCAGCGAGTCTTTCCTCTCCTACGAGCAGTACTTC.

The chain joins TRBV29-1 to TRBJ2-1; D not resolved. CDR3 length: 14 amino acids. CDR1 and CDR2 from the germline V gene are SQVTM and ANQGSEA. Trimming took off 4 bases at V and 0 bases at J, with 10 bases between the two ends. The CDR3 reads CSVVGFLSYNEQFF. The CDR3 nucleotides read TGCAGCGTTGTCGGCTTTCTCTCCTACAATGAGCAGTTCTTC.

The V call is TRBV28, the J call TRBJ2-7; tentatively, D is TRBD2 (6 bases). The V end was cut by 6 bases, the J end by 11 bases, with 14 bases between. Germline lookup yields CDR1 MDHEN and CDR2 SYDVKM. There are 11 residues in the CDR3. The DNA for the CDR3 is TGTGCCAGCAGATCTCCCGGGACTGAGTACTTC. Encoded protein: CASRSPGTEYF. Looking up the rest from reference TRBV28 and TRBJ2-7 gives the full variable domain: DVKVTQSSRYLVKRTGEKVFLECVQDMDHENMFWYRQDPGLGLRLIYFSYDVKMKEKGDIPEGYSVSREKKERFSLILESASTNQTSMYLCASRSPGTEYFGPGTRLTVT.

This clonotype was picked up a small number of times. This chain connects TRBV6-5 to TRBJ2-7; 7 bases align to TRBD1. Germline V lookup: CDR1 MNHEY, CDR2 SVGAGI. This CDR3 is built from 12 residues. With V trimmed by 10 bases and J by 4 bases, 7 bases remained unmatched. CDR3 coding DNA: TGTGCCATCCCAGACAGGGCGTACGAGCAGTACTTC. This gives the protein CAIPDRAYEQYF.

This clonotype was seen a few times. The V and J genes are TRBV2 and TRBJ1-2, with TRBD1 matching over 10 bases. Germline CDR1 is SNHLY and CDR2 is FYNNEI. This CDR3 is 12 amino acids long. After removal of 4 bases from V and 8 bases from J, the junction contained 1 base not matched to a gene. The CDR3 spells CASSGDRGGYTF. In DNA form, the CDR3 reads TGTGCCAGCAGTGGGGACAGGGGCGGCTACACCTTC.

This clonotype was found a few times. Here the CDR3 reads CASSVPGEGNIQYF. CDR3 DNA: TGTGCCAGCAGTGTTCCAGGGGAAGGGAACATTCAGTACTTC. This rearrangement joins TRBV27 to TRBJ2-4; D possibly corresponds to TRBD1 (6 bases). The CDR3 is 14 amino acids. Germline lookup yields CDR1 MNHEY and CDR2 SMNVEV (reference sequence). V was clipped by 5 bases and J by 7 bases, with 15 bases between them.

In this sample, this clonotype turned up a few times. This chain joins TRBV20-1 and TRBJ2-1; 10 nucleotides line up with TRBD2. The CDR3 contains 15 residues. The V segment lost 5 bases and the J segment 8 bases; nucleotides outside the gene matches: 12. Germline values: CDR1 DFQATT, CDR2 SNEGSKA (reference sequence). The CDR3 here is CSALSGGAGGDEQFF. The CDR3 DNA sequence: TGCAGTGCTCTAAGCGGGGGGGCCGGTGGGGATGAGCAGTTCTTC.

CDR3 amino acids: CASSRPSENEQFF. The CDR3 bases are TGTGCCAGCAGTCGCCCCTCCGAGAATGAGCAGTTCTTC. The V and J genes are TRBV28 and TRBJ2-1; D gene ambiguous. The CDR3 length is 13 residues. The V end lost 5 bases, the J end lost 7 bases, and 12 bases lay between the germline ends. Germline V gives CDR1 MDHEN, CDR2 SYDVKM.

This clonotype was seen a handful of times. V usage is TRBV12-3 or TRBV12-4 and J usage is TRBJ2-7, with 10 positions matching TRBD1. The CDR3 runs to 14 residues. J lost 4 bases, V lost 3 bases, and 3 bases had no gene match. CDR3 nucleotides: TGTGCCAGCAGTTTGGGGACAGGGGAATACGAGCAGTACTTC. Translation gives CASSLGTGEYEQYF.

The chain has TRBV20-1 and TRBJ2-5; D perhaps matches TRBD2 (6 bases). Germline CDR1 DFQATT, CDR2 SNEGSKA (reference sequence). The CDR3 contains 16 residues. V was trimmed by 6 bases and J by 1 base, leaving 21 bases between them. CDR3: CSAEGQGGKSQETQYF. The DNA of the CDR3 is TGCAGTGCCGAGGGGCAAGGCGGGAAGTCCCAAGAGACCCAGTACTTC.

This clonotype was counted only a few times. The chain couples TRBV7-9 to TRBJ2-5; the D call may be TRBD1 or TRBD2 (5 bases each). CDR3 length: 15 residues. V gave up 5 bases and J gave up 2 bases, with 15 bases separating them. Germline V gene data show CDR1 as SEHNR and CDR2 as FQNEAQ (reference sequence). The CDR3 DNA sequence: TGTGCCAGCAGCGTCCTAGGGGAGCGGCAAGAGACCCAGTACTTC. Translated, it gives CASSVLGERQETQYF.

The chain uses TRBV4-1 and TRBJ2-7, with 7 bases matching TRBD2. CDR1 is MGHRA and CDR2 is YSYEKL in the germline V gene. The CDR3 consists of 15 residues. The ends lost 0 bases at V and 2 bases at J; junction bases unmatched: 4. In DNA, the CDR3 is TGCGCCAGCAGCCAAGATAGGGACTACACCTACGAGCAGTACTTC. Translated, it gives CASSQDRDYTYEQYF.

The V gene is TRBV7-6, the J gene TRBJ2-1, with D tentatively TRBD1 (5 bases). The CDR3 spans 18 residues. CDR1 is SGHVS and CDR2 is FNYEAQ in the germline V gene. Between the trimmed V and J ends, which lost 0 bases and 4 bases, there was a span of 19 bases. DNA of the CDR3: TGTGCCAGCAGCTTAGCCGGGTCCGGCAGGGTGGGTTACAATGAGCAGTTCTTC. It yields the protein CASSLAGSGRVGYNEQFF.

The CDR3 is CASSSGQQNQETQYF. CDR3 DNA: TGTGCCAGCAGCTCGGGACAGCAAAACCAAGAGACCCAGTACTTC. This chain links TRBV7-9 with TRBJ2-5, with 7 positions matching TRBD1. This CDR3 has 15 amino acids. V trimming: 4 bases; J trimming: 0 bases; junction bases outside the gene matches: 5. Germline V gene data show CDR1 as SEHNR and CDR2 as FQNEAQ (reference sequence).

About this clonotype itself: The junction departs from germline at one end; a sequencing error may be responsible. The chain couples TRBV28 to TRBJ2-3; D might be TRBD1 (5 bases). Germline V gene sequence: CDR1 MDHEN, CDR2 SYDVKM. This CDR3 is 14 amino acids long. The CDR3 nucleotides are TGTGCCAGCAGCCGCATGCAGGGTACAGAGACCCAGTACTTT. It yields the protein CASSRMQGTETQYF.

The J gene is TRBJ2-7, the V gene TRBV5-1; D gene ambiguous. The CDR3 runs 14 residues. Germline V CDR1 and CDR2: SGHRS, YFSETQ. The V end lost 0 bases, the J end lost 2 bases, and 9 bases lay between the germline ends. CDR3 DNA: TGCGCCAGCAGCTTGGCCGTCCAGACCTACGAGCAGTACTTC. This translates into CASSLAVQTYEQYF.

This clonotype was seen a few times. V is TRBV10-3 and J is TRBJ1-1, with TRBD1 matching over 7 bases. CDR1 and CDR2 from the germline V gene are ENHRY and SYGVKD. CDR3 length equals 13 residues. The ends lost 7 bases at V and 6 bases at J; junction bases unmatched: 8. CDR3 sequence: CAINADRVSEAFF. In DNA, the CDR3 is TGTGCCATCAACGCCGACAGGGTCTCTGAAGCTTTCTTT.

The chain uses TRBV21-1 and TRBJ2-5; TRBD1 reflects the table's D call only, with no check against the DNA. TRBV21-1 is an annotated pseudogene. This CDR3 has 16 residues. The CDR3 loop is CASRSRPNRGKETQYF. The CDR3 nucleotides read TGTGCCAGCAGGTCACGACCTAACCGGGGCAAAGAGACCCAGTACTTC.

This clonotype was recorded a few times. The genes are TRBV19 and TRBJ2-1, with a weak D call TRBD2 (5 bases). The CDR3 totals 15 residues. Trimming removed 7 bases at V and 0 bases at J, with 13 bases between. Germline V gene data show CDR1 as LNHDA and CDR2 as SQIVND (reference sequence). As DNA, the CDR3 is TGTGCCAGTAACCCTAGGAGGAGCTCCTACAATGAGCAGTTCTTC. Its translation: CASNPRRSSYNEQFF.

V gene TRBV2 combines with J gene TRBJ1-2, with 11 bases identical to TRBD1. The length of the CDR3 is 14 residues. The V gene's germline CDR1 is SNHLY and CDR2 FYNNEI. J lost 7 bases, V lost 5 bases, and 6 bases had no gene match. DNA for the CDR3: TGTGCCAGCAGTCCGGACAGGGGGCCTGGTGGCTACACCTTC. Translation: CASSPDRGPGGYTF.

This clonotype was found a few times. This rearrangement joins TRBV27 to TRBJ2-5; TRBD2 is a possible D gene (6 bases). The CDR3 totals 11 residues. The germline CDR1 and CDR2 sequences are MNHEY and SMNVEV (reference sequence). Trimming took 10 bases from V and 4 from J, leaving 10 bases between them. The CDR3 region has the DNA TGTGCCACGGGGGTAGGAGAGACCCAGTACTTC. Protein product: CATGVGETQYF.